This is a list of T cell receptor beta chains from one sample in a study of identical twins. Using its own MiXCR run on the 5' RACE reads, TCRdb lists one record per CDR3 protein. The table has approximately 260,000 distinct CDR3 sequences, 11% to 15% seen once; the top ten hold 7% to 9.5%. Material for sequencing was memory (CD45RO+) T cells sorted from blood. These receptor sequences come from a woman younger than 30 in good health. The CDR3 runs from the conserved cysteine through the conserved F or W. The D gene is left open where the match is weak. Rows may omit the clone size; those that give it use once, few, many or a size class.

D gene	clone size	V gene	J gene	CDR3 protein	CDR3 DNA
-	-	TRBV5-1	TRBJ2-1	CASSFVDRSYYNEQFF	TGCGCCAGCAGCTTTGTTGACAGGAGCTACTACAATGAGCAGTTCTTC
-	few	TRBV20-1	TRBJ2-4	CSARDPAGRNIQYF	TGCAGTGCTAGAGATCCCGCAGGGAGGAACATTCAGTACTTC
-	many	TRBV12-3/TRBV12-4	TRBJ1-6	CASSFPVSPLHF	TGTGCCAGCAGTTTCCCAGTCTCACCCCTCCACTTT
TRBD1	-	TRBV6-1	TRBJ2-7	CASSYSGTGTYEQYF	TGTGCCAGCTCCTACTCCGGGACAGGTACCTACGAGCAGTACTTC
-	-	TRBV20-1	TRBJ2-1	CSASEAAYNEQFF	TGCAGTGCTAGCGAGGCGGCCTACAATGAGCAGTTCTTC
-	-	TRBV9	TRBJ2-3	CASSVEGYGTDTQYF	TGTGCCAGCAGCGTAGAGGGGTACGGCACAGATACGCAGTATTTT
-	few	TRBV18	TRBJ1-2	CASSPTPGVGPYGYTF	TGTGCCAGCTCGCCAACTCCAGGGGTAGGCCCCTATGGCTACACCTTC
-	few	TRBV6-1	TRBJ2-7	CASSRKRHDEQYF	TGTGCCAGCAGTCGAAAACGGCACGACGAGCAGTACTTC
TRBD1	many	TRBV6-1	TRBJ2-7	CASSGQGIYYEQYF	TGTGCCAGCAGTGGACAGGGGATCTACTACGAGCAGTACTTC
TRBD2	few	TRBV25-1	TRBJ2-4	CASSESVGLEENIQYF	TGTGCCAGCAGTGAATCGGTGGGACTAGAGGAAAACATTCAGTACTTC
-	-	TRBV3-1	TRBJ1-2	CASSQGNSYTF	TGTGCCAGCAGCCAAGGTAACAGCTACACCTTC
-	-	TRBV7-8	TRBJ1-5	CASSLGGPPF	TGTGCCAGCAGCTTAGGCGGGCCCCCCTTT
-	many	TRBV6-6	TRBJ1-5	CASSYSEDQPQHF	TGTGCCAGCAGTTACTCGGAAGATCAGCCCCAGCATTTT
-	few	TRBV27	TRBJ2-1	CASSLSQGRNEQFF	TGTGCCAGCAGTTTATCACAGGGGAGGAATGAGCAGTTCTTC
TRBD2	few	TRBV27	TRBJ2-1	CASSPEGLAGGFPPIYNEQFF	TGTGCCAGCAGTCCAGAGGGACTAGCGGGAGGTTTCCCACCCATCTACAATGAGCAGTTCTTC
TRBD1	many	TRBV12-3/TRBV12-4	TRBJ1-1	CASSATTGARTEAFF	TGTGCCAGCAGTGCTACGACAGGGGCGAGGACTGAAGCTTTCTTT
-	few	TRBV28	TRBJ1-2	CASRKGGYGYTF	TGTGCCAGCAGAAAAGGGGGATATGGCTACACCTTC
-	-	TRBV20-1	TRBJ2-7	CSARVGAGKVEQYF	TGCAGTGCTAGAGTTGGGGCGGGGAAAGTTGAGCAGTACTTC
TRBD2	few	TRBV27	TRBJ2-2	CASSTSGGRNTGELFF	TGTGCCAGCAGCACCTCCGGCGGGAGGAACACCGGGGAGCTGTTTTTT
-	many	TRBV10-3	TRBJ1-3	CAISGAGTSSGNTIYF	TGTGCCATCAGTGGGGCAGGGACCTCCTCTGGAAACACCATATATTTT
-	-	TRBV25-1	TRBJ1-2	CASSETRRVSGYTF	TGTGCCAGCAGTGAAACCCGCAGGGTCTCTGGCTACACCTTC
-	-	TRBV11-2	TRBJ2-7	CASSRANEQYF	TGTGCCAGCAGCCGGGCGAACGAGCAGTACTTC
-	-	TRBV5-1	TRBJ2-1	CASSLADTPYNEQFF	TGCGCCAGCAGCTTAGCGGATACCCCCTACAATGAGCAGTTCTTC
TRBD2	many	TRBV10-3	TRBJ2-7	CAISGTTSEQYF	TGTGCCATCAGCGGGACTACCAGCGAGCAGTACTTC
TRBD2	once	TRBV18	TRBJ2-5	CASSPRLAGEETQYF	TGTGCCAGCTCACCAAGACTAGCGGGGGAAGAGACCCAGTACTTC
-	few	TRBV18	TRBJ1-2	CASSPGQGVRANYGYTF	TGTGCCAGCTCACCAGGGCAGGGCGTTAGAGCTAACTATGGCTACACCTTC
-	-	TRBV11-3	TRBJ2-2	CASSPYTRELFF	TGTGCCAGCAGCCCCTATACTAGGGAGCTGTTTTTT
-	-	TRBV7-2	TRBJ2-2	CASSQMGQGAGELFF	TGTGCCAGCAGCCAAATGGGGCAGGGCGCCGGGGAGCTGTTTTTT
-	many	TRBV29-1	TRBJ2-2	CSSRDGNTGELFF	TGCAGCTCCCGGGACGGAAACACCGGGGAGCTGTTTTTT
-	few	TRBV12-3/TRBV12-4	TRBJ2-7	CASTDRLESYEQYF	TGTGCCAGCACCGATCGACTAGAGTCCTACGAGCAGTACTTC
TRBD2	few	TRBV6-6	TRBJ2-1	CASSYGTIGEQFF	TGTGCCAGCAGTTACGGGACTATTGGTGAGCAGTTCTTC
TRBD1	many	TRBV10-2	TRBJ1-2	CASSRDRGYGYTF	TGCGCCAGCAGCCGGGACAGGGGGTATGGCTACACCTTC
TRBD2	-	TRBV7-8	TRBJ2-1	CAIRRENGGGEQFF	TGTGCCATCAGGAGGGAGAATGGGGGGGGTGAGCAGTTCTTC
TRBD1	-	TRBV10-3	TRBJ2-7	CAISEGGQGRLEHYF	TGTGCCATCAGTGAGGGGGGACAGGGCCGGTTGGAGCATTACTTC
-	-	TRBV12-3/TRBV12-4	TRBJ1-1	CASSSPPKGDTEAFF	TGTGCCAGCAGTTCCCCTCCAAAAGGGGACACTGAAGCTTTCTTT
TRBD1	many	TRBV5-1	TRBJ1-1	CASSLGRGRDTEAFF	TGCGCCAGCAGCTTAGGAAGGGGGCGAGATACTGAAGCTTTCTTT
-	-	TRBV15	TRBJ1-3	CATSREEGSGNTIYF	TGTGCCACCAGCAGAGAAGAAGGCTCTGGAAACACCATATATTTT
TRBD2	many	TRBV4-3	TRBJ2-7	CASSQERTSGTPYEQYF	TGCGCCAGCAGCCAAGAAAGGACTAGCGGGACCCCCTACGAGCAGTACTTC
TRBD1	many	TRBV12-3/TRBV12-4	TRBJ2-5	CASSTQGAEETQYF	TGTGCCAGCAGCACACAGGGGGCAGAAGAGACCCAGTACTTC
-	few	TRBV5-1	TRBJ1-3	CASSLIGASGNTIYF	TGCGCCAGCAGCTTGATAGGGGCCTCTGGAAACACCATATATTTT
-	many	TRBV3-1	TRBJ1-1	CASSRRTVNTEAFF	TGTGCCAGCAGCCGACGGACAGTAAACACTGAAGCTTTCTTT
TRBD2	many	TRBV6-5	TRBJ2-1	CASSYSKGISGRAINEQFF	TGTGCCAGCAGTTACTCGAAAGGCATCAGCGGGAGGGCTATCAATGAGCAGTTCTTC
-	few	TRBV5-6	TRBJ2-4	CASRLGVAKNIQYF	TGTGCCAGCAGATTAGGGGTAGCCAAAAACATTCAGTACTTC
TRBD1	-	TRBV29-1	TRBJ1-2	CSVRAQGDYGYTF	TGCAGCGTTAGGGCCCAGGGGGACTATGGCTACACCTTC
-	few	TRBV20-1	TRBJ2-3	CSARAGDTQYF	TGCAGTGCTAGAGCCGGAGATACGCAGTATTTT
TRBD1	-	TRBV5-6	TRBJ1-4	CASSDATGGGSEKLFF	TGTGCCAGCAGCGACGCCACAGGGGGTGGTAGTGAAAAACTGTTTTTT
TRBD1	-	TRBV5-5	TRBJ1-1	CASSGTGALPTEAFF	TGTGCCAGTTCCGGGACAGGGGCCCTGCCCACTGAAGCTTTCTTT
-	-	TRBV9	TRBJ2-3	CASSASPGHPQYF	TGTGCCAGCAGCGCCTCCCCGGGACACCCGCAGTATTTT
-	-	TRBV5-1	TRBJ2-2	CASSSPGRDLASGELFF	TGCGCCAGCAGCTCGCCGGGTCGGGACCTAGCGTCCGGGGAGCTGTTTTTT
-	-	TRBV7-2	TRBJ2-4	CASSLVVAPLAKNIQYF	TGTGCCAGCAGCTTAGTAGTGGCCCCCCTAGCCAAAAACATTCAGTACTTC
TRBD2	few	TRBV5-1	TRBJ2-1	CASSPSGSNNEQFF	TGCGCCAGCAGCCCTAGCGGGAGCAACAATGAGCAGTTCTTC
-	few	TRBV21-1	TRBJ2-1	CASNPIVAGSSGRFEQFF	TGTGCCAGCAACCCTATAGTGGCTGGGTCTAGCGGGAGGTTTGAGCAGTTCTTC
-	few	TRBV18	TRBJ2-1	CASSPPWDGLINYYEQFF	TGTGCCAGCTCACCACCGTGGGACGGACTGATTAATTACTATGAGCAGTTCTTC